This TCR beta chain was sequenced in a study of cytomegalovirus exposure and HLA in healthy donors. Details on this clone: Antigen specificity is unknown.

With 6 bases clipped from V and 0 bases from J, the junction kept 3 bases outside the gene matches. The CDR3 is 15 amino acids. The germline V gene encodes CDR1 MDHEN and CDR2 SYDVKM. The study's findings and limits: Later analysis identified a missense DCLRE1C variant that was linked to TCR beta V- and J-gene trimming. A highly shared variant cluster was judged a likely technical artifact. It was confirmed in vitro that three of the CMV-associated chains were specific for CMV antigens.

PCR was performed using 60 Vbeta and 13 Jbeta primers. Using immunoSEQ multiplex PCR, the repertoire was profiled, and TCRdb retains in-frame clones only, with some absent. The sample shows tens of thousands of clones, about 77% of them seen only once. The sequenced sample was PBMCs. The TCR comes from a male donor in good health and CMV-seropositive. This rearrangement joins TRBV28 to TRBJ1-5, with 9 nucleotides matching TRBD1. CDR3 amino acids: CASRGTGNSNQPQHF. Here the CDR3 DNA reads TGTGCCAGCAGAGGGACAGGGAATAGCAATCAGCCCCAGCATTTT. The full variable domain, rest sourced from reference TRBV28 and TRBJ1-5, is DVKVTQSSRYLVKRTGEKVFLECVQDMDHENMFWYRQDPGLGLRLIYFSYDVKMKEKGDIPEGYSVSREKKERFSLILESASTNQTSMYLCASRGTGNSNQPQHFGDGTRLSIL.